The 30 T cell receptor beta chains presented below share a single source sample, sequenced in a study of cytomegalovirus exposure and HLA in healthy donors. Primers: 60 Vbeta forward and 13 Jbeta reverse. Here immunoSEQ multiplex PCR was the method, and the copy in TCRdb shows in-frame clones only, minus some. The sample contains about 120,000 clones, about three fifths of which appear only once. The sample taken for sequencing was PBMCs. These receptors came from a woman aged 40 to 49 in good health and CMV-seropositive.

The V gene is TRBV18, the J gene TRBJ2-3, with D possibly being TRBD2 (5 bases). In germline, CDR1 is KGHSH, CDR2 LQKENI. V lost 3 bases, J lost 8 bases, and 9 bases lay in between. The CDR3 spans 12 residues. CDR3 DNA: TGTGCCAGCTCACCGAGGGTCGGTACGCAGTATTTT. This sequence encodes CASSPRVGTQYF.

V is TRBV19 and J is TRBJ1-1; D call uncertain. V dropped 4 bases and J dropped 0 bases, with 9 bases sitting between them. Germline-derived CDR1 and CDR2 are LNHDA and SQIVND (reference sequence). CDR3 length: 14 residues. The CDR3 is CASSRQNLNTEAFF. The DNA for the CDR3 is TGTGCCAGTAGTAGACAAAACTTGAACACTGAAGCTTTCTTT.

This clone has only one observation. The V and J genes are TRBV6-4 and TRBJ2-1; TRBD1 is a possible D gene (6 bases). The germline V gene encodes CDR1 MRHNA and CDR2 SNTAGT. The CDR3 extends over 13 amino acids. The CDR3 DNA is TGTGCTTCTTCGGGACATCCCTACAATGAGCAGTTCTTC. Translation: CASSGHPYNEQFF.

Here the CDR3 reads CASSPGRGRETQYF. The CDR3 region has the DNA TGCGCCAGCAGCCCTGGACGGGGTAGGGAGACCCAGTACTTC. V and J are TRBV5-1 and TRBJ2-5; D may be TRBD2 (5 bases). Germline CDR1 and CDR2: SGHRS and YFSETQ. The CDR3 is made up of 14 amino acids. Trimming pared 4 bases from V and 5 bases from J, leaving 15 bases between. Drawing the rest from reference TRBV5-1 and TRBJ2-5, the complete variable domain is KAGVTQTPRYLIKTRGQQVTLSCSPISGHRSVSWYQQTPGQGLQFLFEYFSETQRNKGNFPGRFSGRQFSNSRSEMNVSTLELGDSALYLCASSPGRGRETQYFGPGTRLLVL.

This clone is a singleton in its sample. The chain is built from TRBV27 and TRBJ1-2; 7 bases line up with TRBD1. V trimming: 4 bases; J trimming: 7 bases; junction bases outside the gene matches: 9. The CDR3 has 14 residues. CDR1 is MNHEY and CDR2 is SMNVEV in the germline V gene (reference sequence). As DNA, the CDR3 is TGTGCCAGCAGTTCCGGCAGGGGGATGAGTGGCTACACCTTC. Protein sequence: CASSSGRGMSGYTF.

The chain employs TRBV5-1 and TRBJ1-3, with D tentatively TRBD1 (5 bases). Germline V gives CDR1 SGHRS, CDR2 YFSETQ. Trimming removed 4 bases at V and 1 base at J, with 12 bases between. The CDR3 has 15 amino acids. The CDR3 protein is CASSRTPGSGNTIYF. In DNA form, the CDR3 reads TGCGCCAGCAGCCGTACCCCAGGGTCTGGAAACACCATATATTTT.

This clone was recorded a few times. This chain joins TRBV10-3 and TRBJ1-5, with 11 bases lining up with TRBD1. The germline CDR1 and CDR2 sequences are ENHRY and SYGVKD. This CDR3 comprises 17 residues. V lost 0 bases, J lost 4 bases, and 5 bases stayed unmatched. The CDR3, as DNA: TGTGCCATCAGTGAGTCCCCGGGACAGGGGGAGAATCAGCCCCAGCATTTT. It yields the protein CAISESPGQGENQPQHF.

CDR3 nucleotides: TGTGCCAGTTGTTACGGGGGGAAAGACACTGAAGCTTTCTTT. Amino acids: CASCYGGKDTEAFF. This sequence joins TRBV19 and TRBJ1-1; weak D call: TRBD1 (5 bases). Trimming removed 8 bases from V and 3 bases from J, with 16 bases in between. Germline values: CDR1 LNHDA, CDR2 SQIVND (reference sequence). The CDR3 covers 14 residues.

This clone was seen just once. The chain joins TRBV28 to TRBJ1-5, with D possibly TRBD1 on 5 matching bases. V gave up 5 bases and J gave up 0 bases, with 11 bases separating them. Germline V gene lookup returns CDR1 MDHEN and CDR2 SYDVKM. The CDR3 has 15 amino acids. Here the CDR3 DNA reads TGTGCCAGCAGTATAGACAGAAATAGCAATCAGCCCCAGCATTTT. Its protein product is CASSIDRNSNQPQHF.

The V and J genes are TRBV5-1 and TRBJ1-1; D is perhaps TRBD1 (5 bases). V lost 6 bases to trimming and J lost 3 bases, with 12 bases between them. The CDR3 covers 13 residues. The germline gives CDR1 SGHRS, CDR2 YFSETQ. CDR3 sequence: CASTRGWDTEAFF. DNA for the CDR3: TGCGCCAGCACTAGGGGTTGGGACACTGAAGCTTTCTTT.

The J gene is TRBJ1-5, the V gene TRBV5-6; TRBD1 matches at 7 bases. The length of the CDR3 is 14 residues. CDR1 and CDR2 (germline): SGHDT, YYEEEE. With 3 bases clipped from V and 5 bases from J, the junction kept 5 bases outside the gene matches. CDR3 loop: CASSSGQSYQPQHF. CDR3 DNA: TGTGCCAGCAGCTCGGGACAGTCTTATCAGCCCCAGCATTTT.

CDR3 sequence: CASRGASKNIQYF. The CDR3 DNA follows: TGTGCCAGCAGGGGGGCCTCCAAAAACATTCAGTACTTC. This sequence joins TRBV27 and TRBJ2-4, with D possibly being TRBD1 (6 bases). Between the trimmed V and J ends, which lost 6 bases and 2 bases, there was a span of 8 bases. The V gene's germline CDR1 is MNHEY and CDR2 SMNVEV (reference sequence). The CDR3 is 13 amino acids.

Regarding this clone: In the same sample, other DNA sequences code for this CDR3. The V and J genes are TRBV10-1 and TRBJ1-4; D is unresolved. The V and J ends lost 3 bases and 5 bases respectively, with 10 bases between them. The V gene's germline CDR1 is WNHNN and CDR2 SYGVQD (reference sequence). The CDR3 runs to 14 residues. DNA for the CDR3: TGCGCCAGCAGTGAAGGCGGACTAAATGAAAAACTGTTTTTT. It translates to CASSEGGLNEKLFF.

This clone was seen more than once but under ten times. CDR3 coding DNA: TGTGCCAGCAGTGATCCTCCAGAAGAGACCCAGTACTTC. Translating gives CASSDPPEETQYF. The chain carries TRBV2 and TRBJ2-5; D call uncertain. The length of the CDR3 is 13 residues. Germline-derived CDR1 and CDR2 are SNHLY and FYNNEI. Trimming stripped 3 bases from V and 3 bases from J, with 8 bases between.

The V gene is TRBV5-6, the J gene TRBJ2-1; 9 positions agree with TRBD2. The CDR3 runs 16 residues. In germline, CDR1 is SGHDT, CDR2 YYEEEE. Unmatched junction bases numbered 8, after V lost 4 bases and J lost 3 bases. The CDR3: CASSLATSGRYNEQFF. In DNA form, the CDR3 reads TGTGCCAGCAGCCTGGCCACTAGCGGGCGCTACAATGAGCAGTTCTTC.

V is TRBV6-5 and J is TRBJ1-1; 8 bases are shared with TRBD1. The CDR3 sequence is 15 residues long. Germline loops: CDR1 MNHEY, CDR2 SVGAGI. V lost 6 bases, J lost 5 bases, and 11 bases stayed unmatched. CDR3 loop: CASRNGQGKSTEAFF. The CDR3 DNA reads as TGTGCCAGCAGGAACGGACAGGGAAAGAGTACTGAAGCTTTCTTT.

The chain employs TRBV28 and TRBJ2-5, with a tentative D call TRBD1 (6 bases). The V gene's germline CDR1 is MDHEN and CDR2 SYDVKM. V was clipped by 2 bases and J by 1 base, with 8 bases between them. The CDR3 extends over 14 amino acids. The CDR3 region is CASSLPDSQETQYF. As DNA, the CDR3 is TGTGCCAGCAGTTTACCGGACAGCCAAGAGACCCAGTACTTC. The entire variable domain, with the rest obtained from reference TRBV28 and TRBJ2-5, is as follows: DVKVTQSSRYLVKRTGEKVFLECVQDMDHENMFWYRQDPGLGLRLIYFSYDVKMKEKGDIPEGYSVSREKKERFSLILESASTNQTSMYLCASSLPDSQETQYFGPGTRLLVL.

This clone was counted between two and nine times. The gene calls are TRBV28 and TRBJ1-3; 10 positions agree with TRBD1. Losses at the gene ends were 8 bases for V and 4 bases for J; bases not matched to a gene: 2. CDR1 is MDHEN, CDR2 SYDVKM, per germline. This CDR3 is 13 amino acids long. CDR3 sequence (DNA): TGTGCCAGCGGACAGGGGGACGGAAACACCATATATTTT. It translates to CASGQGDGNTIYF.

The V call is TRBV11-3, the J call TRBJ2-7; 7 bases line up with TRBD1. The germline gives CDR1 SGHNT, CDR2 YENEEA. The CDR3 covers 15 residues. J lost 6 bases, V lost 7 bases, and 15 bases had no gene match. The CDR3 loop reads CASKSETGSDFEQYF. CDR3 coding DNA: TGTGCCAGCAAATCTGAGACAGGGTCGGATTTCGAGCAGTACTTC.

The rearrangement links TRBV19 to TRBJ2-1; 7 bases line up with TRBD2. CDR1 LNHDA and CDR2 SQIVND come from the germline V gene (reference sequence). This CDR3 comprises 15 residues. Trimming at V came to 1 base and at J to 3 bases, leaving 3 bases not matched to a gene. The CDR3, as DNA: TGTGCCAGTAGTATAGGGACTAGTTTCTACAATGAGCAGTTCTTC. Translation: CASSIGTSFYNEQFF.

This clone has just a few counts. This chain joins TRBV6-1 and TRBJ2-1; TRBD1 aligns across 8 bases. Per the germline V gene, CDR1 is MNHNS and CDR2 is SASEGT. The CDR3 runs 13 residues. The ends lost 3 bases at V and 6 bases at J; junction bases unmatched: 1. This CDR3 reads CASSDRGRNEQFF. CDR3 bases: TGTGCCAGCAGTGACAGGGGGCGCAATGAGCAGTTCTTC.

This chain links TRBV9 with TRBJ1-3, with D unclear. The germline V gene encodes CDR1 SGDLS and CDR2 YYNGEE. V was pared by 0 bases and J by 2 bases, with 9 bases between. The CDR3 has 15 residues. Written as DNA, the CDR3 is TGTGCCAGCAGCGTAGCCTCAGGTACTGGAAACACCATATATTTT. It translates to CASSVASGTGNTIYF.

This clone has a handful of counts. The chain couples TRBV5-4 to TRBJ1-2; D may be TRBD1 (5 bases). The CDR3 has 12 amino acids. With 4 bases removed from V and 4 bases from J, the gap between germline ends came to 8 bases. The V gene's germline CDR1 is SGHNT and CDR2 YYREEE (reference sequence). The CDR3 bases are TGTGCCAGCAGCGGGGGACTCTATGGCTACACCTTC. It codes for CASSGGLYGYTF.

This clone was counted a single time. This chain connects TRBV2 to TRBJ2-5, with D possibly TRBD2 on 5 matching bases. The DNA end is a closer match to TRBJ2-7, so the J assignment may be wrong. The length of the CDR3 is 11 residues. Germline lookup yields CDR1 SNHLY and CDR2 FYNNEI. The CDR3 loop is CASRDSYEQYF. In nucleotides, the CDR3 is TGTGCCAGCAGGGACTCTTACGAGCAGTACTTC.

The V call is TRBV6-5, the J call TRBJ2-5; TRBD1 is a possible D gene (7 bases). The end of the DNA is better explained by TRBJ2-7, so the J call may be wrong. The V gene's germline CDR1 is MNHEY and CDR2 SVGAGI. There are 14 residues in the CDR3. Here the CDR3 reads CASSVAGQIYEQYF. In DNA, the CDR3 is TGTGCCAGCAGTGTGGCGGGACAGATCTACGAGCAGTACTTC.

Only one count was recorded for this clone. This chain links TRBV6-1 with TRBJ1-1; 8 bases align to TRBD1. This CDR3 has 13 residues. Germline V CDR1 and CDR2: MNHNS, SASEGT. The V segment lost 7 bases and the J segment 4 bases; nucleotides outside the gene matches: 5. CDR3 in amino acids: CASTSQGGTEAFF. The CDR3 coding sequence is TGTGCCAGCACTTCACAGGGGGGCACTGAAGCTTTCTTT.

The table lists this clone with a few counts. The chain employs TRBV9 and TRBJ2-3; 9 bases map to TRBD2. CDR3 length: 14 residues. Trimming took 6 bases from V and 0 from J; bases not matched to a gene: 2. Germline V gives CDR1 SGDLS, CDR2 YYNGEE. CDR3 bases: TGTGCCAGCACTAGCGGGATGAGCACAGATACGCAGTATTTT. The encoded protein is CASTSGMSTDTQYF.

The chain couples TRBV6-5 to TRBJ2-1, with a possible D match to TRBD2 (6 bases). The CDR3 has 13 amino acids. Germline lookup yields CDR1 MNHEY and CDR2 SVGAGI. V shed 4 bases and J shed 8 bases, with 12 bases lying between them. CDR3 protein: CASSFLATDEQFF. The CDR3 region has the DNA TGTGCCAGCAGTTTTCTAGCGACCGATGAGCAGTTCTTC.

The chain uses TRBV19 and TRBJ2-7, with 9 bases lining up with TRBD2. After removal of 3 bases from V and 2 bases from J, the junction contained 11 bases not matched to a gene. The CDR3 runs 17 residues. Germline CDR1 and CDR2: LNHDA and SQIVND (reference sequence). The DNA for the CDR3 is TGTGCCAGTAGTATTGAAGCGGGAGGTCGCCTACCCTACGAGCAGTACTTC. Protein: CASSIEAGGRLPYEQYF.

Here the CDR3 DNA reads TGTGCCAGCAGCCAACCCAAGGGAGACAGGTACTACGAGCAGTACTTC. It specifies CASSQPKGDRYYEQYF. The genes are TRBV27 and TRBJ2-7; D is possibly TRBD1 (6 bases). The CDR3 is 16 residues long. CDR1 and CDR2 (germline): MNHEY, SMNVEV (reference sequence). Trimming took 6 bases from V and 3 from J, leaving 21 bases between them.